This T cell receptor (beta chain) appears in the sequencing data of a study of control samples from healthy donors and cancer patients. The data were produced by immunoSEQ multiplex PCR, yet TCRdb's version contains in-frame clones alone and is incomplete. The top ten clones hold roughly 3.2% of a sample with over 100,000 clones, roughly 90% of them seen once. CDR1 and CDR2 (germline): SGDLS, YYNGEE. V lost 0 bases, J lost 8 bases, and 9 bases lay in between. The length of the CDR3 is 14 residues. Sequencing input: blood. The clonotype was recovered from a man in his forties or fifties in good health. The chain is built from TRBV9 and TRBJ1-6, with D hard to call. The CDR3 bases are TGTGCCAGCAGCGTAGGTTGGATTGATTCACCCCTCCACTTT. Amino acids: CASSVGWIDSPLHF. Supplemented by reference TRBV9 and TRBJ1-6, the full variable domain reads DSGVTQTPKHLITATGQRVTLRCSPRSGDLSVYWYQQSLDQGLQFLIQYYNGEERAKGNILERFSAQQFPDLHSELNLSSLELGDSALYFCASSVGWIDSPLHFGNGTRLTVT.